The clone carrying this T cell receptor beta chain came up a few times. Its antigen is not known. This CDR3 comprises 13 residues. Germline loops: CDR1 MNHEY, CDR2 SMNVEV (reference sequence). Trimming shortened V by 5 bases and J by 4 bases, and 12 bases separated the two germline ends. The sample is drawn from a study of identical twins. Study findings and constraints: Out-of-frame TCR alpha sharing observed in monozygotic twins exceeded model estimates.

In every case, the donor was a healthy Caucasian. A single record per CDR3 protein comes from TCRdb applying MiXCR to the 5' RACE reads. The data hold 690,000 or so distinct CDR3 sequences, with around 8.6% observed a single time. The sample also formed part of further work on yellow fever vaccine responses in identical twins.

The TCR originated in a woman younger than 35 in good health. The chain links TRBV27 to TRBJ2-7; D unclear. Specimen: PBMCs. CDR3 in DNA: TGTGCCAGCAGTGCGGACGAGAAATACGAGCAGTACTTC. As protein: CASSADEKYEQYF.